The clone carrying this T cell receptor beta chain is a singleton in its sample. Profiling relied on immunoSEQ multiplex PCR, and the TCRdb table lists in-frame clones only, not all of them. Of about 38,000 clones in the sample, approximately 80% were seen once. The entry originates in a study of glioma-infiltrating T cells after dendritic cell vaccination. Sample: blood, taken before dendritic cell vaccination. This TCR came from a human donor with glioblastoma.

The CDR3 bases are TGTGCCAGCAGTGATTTATGCAGGGGGCGAGAGGCTAATGAAAAACTGTTTTTT. The encoded protein is CASSDLCRGREANEKLFF. The V call is TRBV6-4, the J call TRBJ1-4, with 8 nucleotides matching TRBD1. The CDR3 is 18 residues long. Germline V gene sequence: CDR1 MRHNA, CDR2 SNTAGT. V shed 3 bases and J 3 bases; nucleotides not matched to a gene: 12.